This T cell receptor beta chain was recovered during a study of human T cells and chemical hapten exposure. Regarding the study as a whole: No alteration of TCRs above 1 in 1000 frequency was seen with DPC sensitization.

This clonotype was seen many times. Its antigen is as yet unknown. Time point described: pre-sensitization, week 0. Documented treatment: therapeutic diphenylcyclopropenone sensitization with weekly scalp DPC. The library gave individual cDNA molecules unique molecular identifiers. How the authors handled the data: Samples had a median of about 95,000 TCRs, ranging about 23,224 to 700,000. TCRdb called the RACE reads again in MiXCR, with one record for every CDR3 protein. The V and J calls were not made by the authors but by TCRdb's processing. The sample lists approximately 52,000 distinct CDR3 sequences; around 9.4% were seen once. The source was whole blood, collected in connection with sensitization to the hapten diphenylcyclopropenone (DPC). The clonotype originates from a woman between 35 and 50 years old with alopecia areata. Some clones in this sample may be carry-over from other donors' samples.

The CDR3 DNA follows: TGCGCCAGCAGCCCCGGGAGGGGAGGAGGCTACACCTTC. Residues: CASSPGRGGGYTF. This rearrangement joins TRBV5-1 to TRBJ1-2, with D possibly matching TRBD1 (5 bases). Germline assignment: CDR1 SGHRS and CDR2 YFSETQ. This CDR3 is built from 13 residues. Trimming took 4 bases from V and 8 from J, leaving 15 bases between them.